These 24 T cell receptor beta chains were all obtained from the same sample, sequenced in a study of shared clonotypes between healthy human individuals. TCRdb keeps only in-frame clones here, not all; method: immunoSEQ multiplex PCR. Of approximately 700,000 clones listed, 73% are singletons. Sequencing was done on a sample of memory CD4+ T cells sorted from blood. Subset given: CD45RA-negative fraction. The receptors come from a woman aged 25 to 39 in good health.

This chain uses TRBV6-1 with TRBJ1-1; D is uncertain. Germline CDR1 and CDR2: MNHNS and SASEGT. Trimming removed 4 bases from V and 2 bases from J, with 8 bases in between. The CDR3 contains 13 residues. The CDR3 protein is CASSVAPNTEAFF. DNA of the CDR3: TGTGCCAGCAGTGTTGCACCTAACACTGAAGCTTTCTTT.

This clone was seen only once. CDR3 in amino acids: CASSIVTVAGGISLYEQYF. CDR3 coding DNA: TGTGCCAGTAGTATAGTGACGGTAGCGGGAGGTATTTCCCTCTACGAGCAGTACTTC. The chain employs TRBV19 and TRBJ2-7; TRBD2 matches 10 bases. Germline V gene lookup returns CDR1 LNHDA and CDR2 SQIVND (reference sequence). V lost 1 base to trimming and J lost 3 bases; unmatched junction nucleotides: 15. The length of the CDR3 is 19 residues.

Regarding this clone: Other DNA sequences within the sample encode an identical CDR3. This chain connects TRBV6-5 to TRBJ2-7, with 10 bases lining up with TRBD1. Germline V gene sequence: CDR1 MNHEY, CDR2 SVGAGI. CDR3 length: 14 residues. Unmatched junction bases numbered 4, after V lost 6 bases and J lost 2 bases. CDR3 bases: TGTGCCAGCAGCCGGGACAGGGGAGCCTACGAGCAGTACTTC. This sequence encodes CASSRDRGAYEQYF.

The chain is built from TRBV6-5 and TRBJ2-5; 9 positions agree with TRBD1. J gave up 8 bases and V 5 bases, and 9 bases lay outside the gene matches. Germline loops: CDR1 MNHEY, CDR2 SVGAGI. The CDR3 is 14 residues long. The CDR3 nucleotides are TGTGCCAGCAGTCGCCAGACAGGGGGAAGAACCCAGTACTTC. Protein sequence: CASSRQTGGRTQYF.

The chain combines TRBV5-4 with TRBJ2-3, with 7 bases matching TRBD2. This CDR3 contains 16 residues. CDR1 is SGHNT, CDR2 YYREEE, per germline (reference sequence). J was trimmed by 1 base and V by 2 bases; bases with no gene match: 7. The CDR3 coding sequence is TGTGCCAGCAGCTTAGTCGCGGGAGCTCGCACAGATACGCAGTATTTT. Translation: CASSLVAGARTDTQYF.

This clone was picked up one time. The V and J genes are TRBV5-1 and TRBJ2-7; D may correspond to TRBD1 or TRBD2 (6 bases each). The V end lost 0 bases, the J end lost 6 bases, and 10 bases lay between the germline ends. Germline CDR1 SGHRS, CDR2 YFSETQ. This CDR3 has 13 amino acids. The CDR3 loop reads CASSLEGGTEQYF. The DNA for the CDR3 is TGCGCCAGCAGCTTGGAAGGGGGGACCGAGCAGTACTTC.

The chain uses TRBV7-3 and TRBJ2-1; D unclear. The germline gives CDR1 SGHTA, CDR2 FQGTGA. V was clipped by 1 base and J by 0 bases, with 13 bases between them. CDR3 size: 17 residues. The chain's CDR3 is CASSLRLDASSYNEQFF. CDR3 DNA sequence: TGTGCCAGCAGCTTAAGGCTGGACGCGAGCTCCTACAATGAGCAGTTCTTC.

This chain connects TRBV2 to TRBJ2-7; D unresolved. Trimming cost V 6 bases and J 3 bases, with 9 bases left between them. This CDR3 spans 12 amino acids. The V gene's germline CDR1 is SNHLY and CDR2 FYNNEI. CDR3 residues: CASRSPYYEQYF. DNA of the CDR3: TGTGCCAGCAGATCCCCTTACTACGAGCAGTACTTC.

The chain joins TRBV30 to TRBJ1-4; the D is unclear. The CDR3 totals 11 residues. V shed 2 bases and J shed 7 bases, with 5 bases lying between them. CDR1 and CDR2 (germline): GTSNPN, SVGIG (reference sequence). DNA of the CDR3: TGTGCCTGGAGTACGGCTGAAAAACTGTTTTTT. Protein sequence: CAWSTAEKLFF.

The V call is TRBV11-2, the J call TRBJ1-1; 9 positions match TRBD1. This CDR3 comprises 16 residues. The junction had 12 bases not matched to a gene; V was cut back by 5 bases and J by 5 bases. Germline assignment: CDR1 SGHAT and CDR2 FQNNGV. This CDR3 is CASSHNGQGYETEAFF. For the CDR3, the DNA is TGTGCCAGCAGCCACAACGGACAGGGGTATGAAACTGAAGCTTTCTTT.

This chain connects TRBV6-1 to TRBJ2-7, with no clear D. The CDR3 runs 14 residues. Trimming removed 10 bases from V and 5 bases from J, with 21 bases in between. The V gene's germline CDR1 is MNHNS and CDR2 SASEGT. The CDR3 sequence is CATGKGSPTHEQYF. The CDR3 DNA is TGTGCCACGGGTAAGGGCAGTCCGACCCACGAGCAGTACTTC.

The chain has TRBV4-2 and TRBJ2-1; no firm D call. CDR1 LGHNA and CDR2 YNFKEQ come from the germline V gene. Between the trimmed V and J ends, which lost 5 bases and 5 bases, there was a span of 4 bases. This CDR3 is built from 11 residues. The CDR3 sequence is CASSLNNEQFF. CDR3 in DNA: TGTGCCAGCAGCTTAAACAATGAGCAGTTCTTC.

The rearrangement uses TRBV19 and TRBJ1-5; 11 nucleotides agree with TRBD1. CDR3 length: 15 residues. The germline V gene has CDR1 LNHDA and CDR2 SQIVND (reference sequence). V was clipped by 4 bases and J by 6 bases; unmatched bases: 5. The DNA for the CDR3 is TGTGCCAGTAGTAGGGGACAGGGGGTTCGTCAGCCCCAGCATTTT. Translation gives CASSRGQGVRQPQHF.

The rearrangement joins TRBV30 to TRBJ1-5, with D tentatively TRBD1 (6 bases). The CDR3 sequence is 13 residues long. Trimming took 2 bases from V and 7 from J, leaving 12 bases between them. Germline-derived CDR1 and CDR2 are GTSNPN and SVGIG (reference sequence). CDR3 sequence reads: CAWSTGNRQPQHF. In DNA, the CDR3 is TGTGCCTGGAGTACAGGGAATCGCCAGCCCCAGCATTTT.

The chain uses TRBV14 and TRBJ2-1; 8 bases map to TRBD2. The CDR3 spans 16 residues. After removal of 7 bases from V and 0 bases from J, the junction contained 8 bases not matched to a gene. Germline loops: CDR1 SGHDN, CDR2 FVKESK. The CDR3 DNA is TGTGCCAGCAACCCTAGCGGGCTCCTCTCCTACAATGAGCAGTTCTTC. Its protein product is CASNPSGLLSYNEQFF.

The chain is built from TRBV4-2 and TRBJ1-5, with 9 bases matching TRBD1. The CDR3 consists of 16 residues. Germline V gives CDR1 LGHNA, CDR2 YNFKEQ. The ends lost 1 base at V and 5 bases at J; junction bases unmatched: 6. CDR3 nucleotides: TGTGCCAGCAGCCAAGGGGACAGGGAAGGGGATCAGCCCCAGCATTTT. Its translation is CASSQGDREGDQPQHF.

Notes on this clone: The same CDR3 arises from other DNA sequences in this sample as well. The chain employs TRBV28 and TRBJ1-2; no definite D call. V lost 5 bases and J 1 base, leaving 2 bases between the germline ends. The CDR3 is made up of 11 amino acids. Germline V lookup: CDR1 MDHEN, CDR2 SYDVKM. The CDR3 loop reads CASSVNYGYTF. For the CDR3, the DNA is TGTGCCAGCAGTGTTAACTATGGCTACACCTTC.

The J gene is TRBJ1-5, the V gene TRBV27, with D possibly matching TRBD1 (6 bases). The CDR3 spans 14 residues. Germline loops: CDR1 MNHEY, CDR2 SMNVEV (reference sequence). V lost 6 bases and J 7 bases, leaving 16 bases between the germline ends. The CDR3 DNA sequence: TGTGCCAGCAGCCCAAAGGGGGTACTACAGCCCCAGCATTTT. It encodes CASSPKGVLQPQHF.

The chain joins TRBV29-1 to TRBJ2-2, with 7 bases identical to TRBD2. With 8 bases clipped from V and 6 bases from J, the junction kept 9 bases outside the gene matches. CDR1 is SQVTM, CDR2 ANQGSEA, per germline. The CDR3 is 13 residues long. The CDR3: CSSSLAGAGELFF. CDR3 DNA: TGCAGCTCTTCCCTCGCGGGGGCCGGGGAGCTGTTTTTT.

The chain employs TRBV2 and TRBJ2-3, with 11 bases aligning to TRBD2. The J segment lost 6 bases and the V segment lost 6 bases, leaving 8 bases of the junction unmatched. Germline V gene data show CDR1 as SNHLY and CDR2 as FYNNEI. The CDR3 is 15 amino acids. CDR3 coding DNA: TGTGCCAGCAGCCGACTAGCGGGGCTGTCCGATACGCAGTATTTT. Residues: CASSRLAGLSDTQYF. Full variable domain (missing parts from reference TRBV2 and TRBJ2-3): EPEVTQTPSHQVTQMGQEVILRCVPISNHLYFYWYRQILGQKVEFLVSFYNNEISEKSEIFDDQFSVERPDGSNFTLKIRSTKLEDSAMYFCASSRLAGLSDTQYFGPGTRLTVL.

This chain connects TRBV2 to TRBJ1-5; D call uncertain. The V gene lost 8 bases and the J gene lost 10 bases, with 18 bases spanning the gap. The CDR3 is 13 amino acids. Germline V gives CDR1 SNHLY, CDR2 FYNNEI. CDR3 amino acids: CASSWTAEEPQHF. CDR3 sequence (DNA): TGTGCCAGCTCCTGGACGGCAGAGGAACCCCAGCATTTT. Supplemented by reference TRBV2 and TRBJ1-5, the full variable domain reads EPEVTQTPSHQVTQMGQEVILRCVPISNHLYFYWYRQILGQKVEFLVSFYNNEISEKSEIFDDQFSVERPDGSNFTLKIRSTKLEDSAMYFCASSWTAEEPQHFGDGTRLSIL.

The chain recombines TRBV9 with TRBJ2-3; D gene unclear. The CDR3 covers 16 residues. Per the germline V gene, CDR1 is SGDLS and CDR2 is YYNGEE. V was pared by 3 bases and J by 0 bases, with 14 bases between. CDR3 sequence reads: CASSARRSPSTDTQYF. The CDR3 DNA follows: TGTGCCAGCAGCGCCCGACGGTCACCTAGCACAGATACGCAGTATTTT.

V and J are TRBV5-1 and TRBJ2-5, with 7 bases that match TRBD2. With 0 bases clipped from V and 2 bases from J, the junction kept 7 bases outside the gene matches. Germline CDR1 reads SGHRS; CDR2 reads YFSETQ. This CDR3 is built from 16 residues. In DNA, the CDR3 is TGCGCCAGCAGCTTGGTTAGAACTAGCGTTCAAGAGACCCAGTACTTC. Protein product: CASSLVRTSVQETQYF.

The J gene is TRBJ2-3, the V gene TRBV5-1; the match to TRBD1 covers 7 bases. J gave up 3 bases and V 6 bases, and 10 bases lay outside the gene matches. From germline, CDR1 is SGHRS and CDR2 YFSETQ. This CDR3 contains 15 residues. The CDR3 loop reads CASIRTGDPTDTQYF. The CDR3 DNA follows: TGCGCCAGCATCAGAACAGGGGACCCGACAGATACGCAGTATTTT.